This T cell receptor beta chain is drawn from a study of beta chain features in type 1 diabetes. Study-level results: A potential PCR bias toward shorter templates would be equal in patient and control samples.

TCRB transcripts that were expressed got sequenced, as all of the isolated RNA had been reverse transcribed. The method was immunoSEQ multiplex PCR; TCRdb's version includes in-frame clones alone and lacks a portion of them. The sample consists of about 260,000 clones, over 65% of them appearing once. CDR1 and CDR2 from the germline V gene are MGHRA and YSYEKL. The CDR3 consists of 14 residues. V lost 1 base to trimming and J lost 5 bases; unmatched junction nucleotides: 4. For this clone: Its target is unknown.

Specimen: naive CD4+ T cells from blood. The V gene is TRBV4-1, the J gene TRBJ2-5; 7 nucleotides match TRBD1. This clonotype was sampled from a man aged 25-45 years in good health. The CDR3 coding sequence is TGCGCCAGCAGCCAAGCGGCCAGGGGGGAGACCCAGTACTTC. Its translation: CASSQAARGETQYF.